The rows below give T cell receptor beta chains drawn from one sample of a study of T cell responses to AZD1222 COVID-19 vaccine. Assay used: immunoSEQ multiplex PCR; TCRdb lists only in-frame clones, some missing. The sample lists 130,000 or so clones; roughly 91% were seen once. The specimen comprised peripheral blood, sampled on day 0 of MenACWY control vaccination. These TCRs come from an adult in good health. The CDR3 runs from the conserved cysteine through the conserved F or W. The order of the fields is J gene, D gene, V gene, clone size, CDR3 DNA, CDR3 protein. The D gene is left open where the match is weak. A clone size is listed for some rows: how often the clone was seen (once, few, many), or a class if it is expanded.

j_gene: TRBJ2-1; d_gene: TRBD2; v_gene: TRBV5-4; abundance: .; CDR3nt: TGTGCCAGCAGCAGCGGGATGGGCAATGAGCAGTTCTTC; CDR3aa: CASSSGMGNEQFF
j_gene: TRBJ2-7; d_gene: .; v_gene: TRBV28; abundance: .; CDR3nt: TGTGCCAGCAGTTTCGGAAGCTCCTACGAGCAGTACTTC; CDR3aa: CASSFGSSYEQYF
j_gene: TRBJ2-7; d_gene: TRBD1; v_gene: TRBV6-5; abundance: once; CDR3nt: TGTGCCAGCAGTTCCCTCCGACAGGGGCTTTACGAGCAGTACTTC; CDR3aa: CASSSLRQGLYEQYF
j_gene: TRBJ1-2; d_gene: .; v_gene: TRBV7-8; abundance: .; CDR3nt: TGTGCCAGCAGCTTAGGCCGGACGGCGGCAGCGGCACGATACACCTTC; CDR3aa: CASSLGRTAAAARYTF
j_gene: TRBJ2-3; d_gene: TRBD2; v_gene: TRBV5-4; abundance: .; CDR3nt: TGTGCCAGCAGCTTGGGGACTAGCGGGAGCACAGATACGCAGTATTTT; CDR3aa: CASSLGTSGSTDTQYF
j_gene: TRBJ2-3; d_gene: .; v_gene: TRBV25-1; abundance: .; CDR3nt: TGTGCCAGCAGTGGCCGGGACCACACAGATACGCAGTATTTT; CDR3aa: CASSGRDHTDTQYF
j_gene: TRBJ2-1; d_gene: TRBD2; v_gene: TRBV10-3; abundance: .; CDR3nt: TGTGCCATCGGGGGGACTAGCGGGAACAATGAGCAGTTCTTC; CDR3aa: CAIGGTSGNNEQFF
j_gene: TRBJ2-2; d_gene: TRBD1; v_gene: TRBV15; abundance: .; CDR3nt: TGTGCCACCAGCAGAAGTAGGTCGGGACAGGAGAACACCGGGGAGCTGTTTTTT; CDR3aa: CATSRSRSGQENTGELFF
j_gene: TRBJ1-1; d_gene: .; v_gene: TRBV7-8; abundance: .; CDR3nt: TGTGCCAGCAGCCACCTGGAGTGGAACACTGAAGCTTTCTTT; CDR3aa: CASSHLEWNTEAFF
j_gene: TRBJ2-1; d_gene: TRBD2; v_gene: TRBV7-2; abundance: .; CDR3nt: TGTGCCAGCAGCACGACTAGCGGGGTCTCCTACAATGAGCAGTTCTTC; CDR3aa: CASSTTSGVSYNEQFF
j_gene: TRBJ2-3; d_gene: .; v_gene: TRBV6-1; abundance: few; CDR3nt: TGTGCCAGCAGTGAAGAAGTTAGGCCGGATACGCAGTATTTT; CDR3aa: CASSEEVRPDTQYF
j_gene: TRBJ2-5; d_gene: .; v_gene: TRBV28; abundance: .; CDR3nt: TGTGCCAGCAGTTTATTGGGACCCCGAGAGACCCAGTACTTC; CDR3aa: CASSLLGPRETQYF
j_gene: TRBJ1-1; d_gene: .; v_gene: TRBV18; abundance: once; CDR3nt: TGTGCCAGCTCACCGCGGGGGGGCGAGAGAACTGAAGCTTTCTTT; CDR3aa: CASSPRGGERTEAFF
j_gene: TRBJ1-5; d_gene: .; v_gene: TRBV5-1; abundance: .; CDR3nt: TGCGCCAGCAGCCCCCTAGGCAATCAGCCCCAGCATTTT; CDR3aa: CASSPLGNQPQHF
j_gene: TRBJ1-2; d_gene: .; v_gene: TRBV6-4; abundance: .; CDR3nt: TGTGCCAGCAGTGACTCGAATAAAGGGAAAACCTATGGCTACACCTTC; CDR3aa: CASSDSNKGKTYGYTF
j_gene: TRBJ1-2; d_gene: .; v_gene: TRBV10-3; abundance: .; CDR3nt: TGTGCCATCAGTGACCCCCTGATCTATGGCTACACCTTC; CDR3aa: CAISDPLIYGYTF
j_gene: TRBJ2-2; d_gene: .; v_gene: TRBV21-1; abundance: .; CDR3nt: TGTGCCAGCAGCAACGGGGTTGAGAACAGGCAGAACACCGGGGAGCTGTTTTTT; CDR3aa: CASSNGVENRQNTGELFF
j_gene: TRBJ2-3; d_gene: .; v_gene: TRBV6-1; abundance: .; CDR3nt: TGTGCCAGCAGTGAAAGGGGCGGACCAGATACGCAGTATTTT; CDR3aa: CASSERGGPDTQYF
j_gene: TRBJ2-1; d_gene: .; v_gene: TRBV12-3/TRBV12-4; abundance: once; CDR3nt: TGTGCCAGCAGCTATGACGGGTACAATGAGCAGTTCTTC; CDR3aa: CASSYDGYNEQFF
j_gene: TRBJ2-5; d_gene: .; v_gene: TRBV7-6; abundance: .; CDR3nt: TGTGCCAGCAGCTTAATGCGGGCCCAGCAAGAGACCCAGTACTTC; CDR3aa: CASSLMRAQQETQYF
j_gene: TRBJ2-5; d_gene: .; v_gene: TRBV7-9; abundance: .; CDR3nt: TGTGCCAGCAGCCCATTACTGGGGGGTTACGAGACCCAGTACTTC; CDR3aa: CASSPLLGGYETQYF
j_gene: TRBJ2-1; d_gene: .; v_gene: TRBV11-3; abundance: .; CDR3nt: TGTGCCAGCAGCTTAGTTCGCGGGATCCCCCACAATGAGCAGTTCTTC; CDR3aa: CASSLVRGIPHNEQFF
j_gene: TRBJ1-6; d_gene: .; v_gene: TRBV7-9; abundance: .; CDR3nt: TGTGCCAGCAGCTACGACGGGATCCCTTCACCCCTCCACTTT; CDR3aa: CASSYDGIPSPLHF
j_gene: TRBJ2-7; d_gene: TRBD1; v_gene: TRBV4-1; abundance: .; CDR3nt: TGCGCCAGCAGCCTAGGACAGGGGCCTTCCTACGAGCAGTACTTC; CDR3aa: CASSLGQGPSYEQYF
j_gene: TRBJ2-1; d_gene: TRBD2; v_gene: TRBV24-1; abundance: .; CDR3nt: TGTGCCACCAGTGACCGAACGGGACTAGCGAACCGACACTCCTACAATGAGCAGTTCTTC; CDR3aa: CATSDRTGLANRHSYNEQFF
j_gene: TRBJ1-3; d_gene: .; v_gene: TRBV5-1; abundance: once; CDR3nt: TGCGCCAGCAGCTTGGGGACAGCCTCTGGAAACACCATATATTTT; CDR3aa: CASSLGTASGNTIYF
j_gene: TRBJ2-1; d_gene: .; v_gene: TRBV11-3; abundance: .; CDR3nt: TGTGCCAGCAGCTTAGAAAATTGGGGGGGCAGGTCCAATGAGCAGTTCTTC; CDR3aa: CASSLENWGGRSNEQFF
j_gene: TRBJ2-7; d_gene: .; v_gene: TRBV21-1; abundance: .; CDR3nt: TGTGCCAGCAGCAAAGACAGTTTATCGCCCTACGAGCAGTACTTC; CDR3aa: CASSKDSLSPYEQYF
j_gene: TRBJ1-1; d_gene: .; v_gene: TRBV7-2; abundance: .; CDR3nt: TGTGCCAGCAGCTTAGGTCTTATTCCCGAAGAAGCTTTCTTT; CDR3aa: CASSLGLIPEEAFF
j_gene: TRBJ2-3; d_gene: TRBD1; v_gene: TRBV30; abundance: .; CDR3nt: TGTGCCTGGAGTGTAGAGAACACAGGGGCGCAGTATTTT; CDR3aa: CAWSVENTGAQYF
j_gene: TRBJ1-2; d_gene: .; v_gene: TRBV4-2; abundance: .; CDR3nt: TGTGCCAGCAGCCAAGTTGGGACAACTCCTTTTAACTATGGCTACACCTTC; CDR3aa: CASSQVGTTPFNYGYTF
j_gene: TRBJ2-2; d_gene: TRBD2; v_gene: TRBV10-3; abundance: .; CDR3nt: TGTGCCATCAGTGAACTGTTAGCGGGAAACACCGGGGAGCTGTTTTTT; CDR3aa: CAISELLAGNTGELFF
j_gene: TRBJ1-6; d_gene: TRBD1; v_gene: TRBV4-3; abundance: .; CDR3nt: TGCGCCAGCAGGCCACGGGACAGGGGAGGCGGACCCCTCCACTTT; CDR3aa: CASRPRDRGGGPLHF
j_gene: TRBJ1-5; d_gene: .; v_gene: TRBV5-8; abundance: .; CDR3nt: TGTGCCAGCAGCGCACGCACAGGTAGCAATCAGCCCCAGCATTTT; CDR3aa: CASSARTGSNQPQHF
j_gene: TRBJ1-2; d_gene: TRBD1; v_gene: TRBV11-3; abundance: .; CDR3nt: TGTGCCAGCAGCTTAAGGGGGACAGGGGGTAACGGCTACACCTTC; CDR3aa: CASSLRGTGGNGYTF
j_gene: TRBJ2-7; d_gene: TRBD2; v_gene: TRBV10-3; abundance: .; CDR3nt: TGTGCCATCAGAAGCACAAGCGGGAGGACCTACGAGCAGTACTTC; CDR3aa: CAIRSTSGRTYEQYF
j_gene: TRBJ1-2; d_gene: .; v_gene: TRBV5-6; abundance: .; CDR3nt: TGTGCCAGCAGCCAACGGGGATACTATGGCTACACCTTC; CDR3aa: CASSQRGYYGYTF
j_gene: TRBJ2-1; d_gene: .; v_gene: TRBV3-1/TRBV3-2; abundance: .; CDR3nt: TGTGCCAGCAGCCAAGTCGGGACGACCTACAATGAGCAGTTCTTC; CDR3aa: CASSQVGTTYNEQFF
j_gene: TRBJ2-1; d_gene: TRBD1; v_gene: TRBV5-4; abundance: once; CDR3nt: TGTGCCAGCAGCCCCGGCGACAGGGGAAGCGGGGAGCAGTTCTTC; CDR3aa: CASSPGDRGSGEQFF
j_gene: TRBJ2-2; d_gene: .; v_gene: TRBV30; abundance: .; CDR3nt: TGTGCCTGGAGGGTCGAGGCGAGGGACACCGGGGAGCTGTTTTTT; CDR3aa: CAWRVEARDTGELFF
j_gene: TRBJ2-3; d_gene: TRBD2; v_gene: TRBV4-2; abundance: .; CDR3nt: TGTGCCAGCAGCCAACAACCGGGACTAGCGGGAGGAAATACGCAGTATTTT; CDR3aa: CASSQQPGLAGGNTQYF
j_gene: TRBJ1-6; d_gene: TRBD1; v_gene: TRBV7-8; abundance: .; CDR3nt: TGTGCCAGCAGCCCCGGGACAGGGTATTCACCCCTCCACTTT; CDR3aa: CASSPGTGYSPLHF
j_gene: TRBJ2-1; d_gene: .; v_gene: TRBV19; abundance: .; CDR3nt: TGTGCCAGTCGAATCTCGACCGGGGGAATCAATGAGCAGTTCTTC; CDR3aa: CASRISTGGINEQFF
j_gene: TRBJ2-5; d_gene: TRBD2; v_gene: TRBV9; abundance: .; CDR3nt: TGTGCCAGCAGCCCTGGACTAGGGAGCCAAGAGACCCAGTACTTC; CDR3aa: CASSPGLGSQETQYF
j_gene: TRBJ1-5; d_gene: TRBD1; v_gene: TRBV9; abundance: .; CDR3nt: TGTGCCAGCAGCCGGACAGGGGATAATCAGCCCCAGCATTTT; CDR3aa: CASSRTGDNQPQHF
j_gene: TRBJ2-5; d_gene: TRBD1; v_gene: TRBV7-3; abundance: .; CDR3nt: TGTGCCAGCAGCTACGGGACAGGGGGGCCGGAGACCCAGTACTTC; CDR3aa: CASSYGTGGPETQYF
j_gene: TRBJ1-2; d_gene: .; v_gene: TRBV4-3; abundance: .; CDR3nt: TGCGCCAGCAGCCAAGATCCTACGGGATCGAACTATGGCTACACCTTC; CDR3aa: CASSQDPTGSNYGYTF
j_gene: TRBJ1-2; d_gene: TRBD1; v_gene: TRBV6-5; abundance: .; CDR3nt: TGTGCCAGCAGTTACCGGGACAGGGTTTATTATGGCTACACCTTC; CDR3aa: CASSYRDRVYYGYTF
j_gene: TRBJ2-3; d_gene: .; v_gene: TRBV24-1; abundance: .; CDR3nt: TGTGCCACCAGTGACCACGGGACCACAGATACGCAGTATTTT; CDR3aa: CATSDHGTTDTQYF
j_gene: TRBJ1-4; d_gene: .; v_gene: TRBV5-1; abundance: .; CDR3nt: TGCGCCAGCAGCTTGGGGGCAGACCTCAGTAATGAAAAACTGTTTTTT; CDR3aa: CASSLGADLSNEKLFF
j_gene: TRBJ2-3; d_gene: .; v_gene: TRBV4-3; abundance: .; CDR3nt: TGCGCCAGCAGCCTTGGGGGGCGGGATACGCAGTATTTT; CDR3aa: CASSLGGRDTQYF
j_gene: TRBJ2-2; d_gene: TRBD2; v_gene: TRBV7-8; abundance: .; CDR3nt: TGTGCCAGCACCTGGGGACTAGCGGGAGCTGTCGGGGAGCTGTTTTTT; CDR3aa: CASTWGLAGAVGELFF
j_gene: TRBJ2-2; d_gene: TRBD2; v_gene: TRBV5-1; abundance: .; CDR3nt: TGCGCCAGCAGCTACCGGGAGGGGGGCACCGGGGAGCTGTTTTTT; CDR3aa: CASSYREGGTGELFF
j_gene: TRBJ1-2; d_gene: TRBD1; v_gene: TRBV6-5; abundance: once; CDR3nt: TGTGCCAGCAGTTCTAGGGGGCTAGTAGAAGGCTACACCTTC; CDR3aa: CASSSRGLVEGYTF
j_gene: TRBJ1-2; d_gene: .; v_gene: TRBV5-1; abundance: .; CDR3nt: TGCGCCAGCAGCCCCGAGGGTAACTATGGCTACACCTTC; CDR3aa: CASSPEGNYGYTF
j_gene: TRBJ2-1; d_gene: TRBD2; v_gene: TRBV7-8; abundance: .; CDR3nt: TGTGCCAGCAGCTTATTTGTGGGAGGGCCCGAAGGTGAGCAGTTCTTC; CDR3aa: CASSLFVGGPEGEQFF
j_gene: TRBJ2-1; d_gene: .; v_gene: TRBV27; abundance: .; CDR3nt: TGTGCCAGCAGTTTATGGGCCTACAATGAGCAGTTCTTC; CDR3aa: CASSLWAYNEQFF
j_gene: TRBJ2-3; d_gene: .; v_gene: TRBV3-1/TRBV3-2; abundance: few; CDR3nt: TGTGCCAGCAGCCCCGGGGCAGATACGCAGTATTTT; CDR3aa: CASSPGADTQYF
j_gene: TRBJ2-7; d_gene: TRBD2; v_gene: TRBV30; abundance: .; CDR3nt: TGTGCCTGGAGTTTACAACTAGCGGGAGGAACCGAGCAGTACTTC; CDR3aa: CAWSLQLAGGTEQYF
j_gene: TRBJ1-5; d_gene: .; v_gene: TRBV19; abundance: few; CDR3nt: TGTGCCAGTAGAGTAGAGGGGCCCAATCAGCCCCAGCATTTT; CDR3aa: CASRVEGPNQPQHF